This TCR beta chain was observed in a study of T cells after yellow fever vaccination. About the research overall: Some fractions had low cell numbers, and these were prepared with SMART-Seq v4 Ultra Low Input.

Notes on the study in general: Clones that expanded after primary vaccination mostly reappeared after the booster (roughly 95% CD4, 75% to 90% CD8). Highly abundant clonotypes carried over from the bulk population could end up in FACS-sorted repertoires as contaminants.

Production of TCR cDNA was by 5'RACE template switching, which also added a universal primer site and UMIs. TCRdb re-called the 5' RACE reads through MiXCR, storing one row per CDR3 protein. The top ten clones hold about 13% of a sample with approximately 550,000 distinct CDR3 sequences, 15% to 20% of them seen once. This clonotype has only a few counts. Antigen specificity is unknown. The V and J ends lost 3 bases and 2 bases, in that order; junction bases with no gene match: 10. Germline-derived CDR1 and CDR2 are MNHEY and SVGEGT. The CDR3 spans 16 residues. Sequences were derived from PBMCs, sampled 15 days after the yellow fever booster vaccination. This sequence originates from a man aged 25-40 years who received the YFV17D yellow fever vaccine. The chain recombines TRBV6-2 or TRBV6-3 with TRBJ2-7, with 7 bases identical to TRBD1. CDR3 bases: TGTGCCAGCAGTTATGTTCCGGGACAGCTCACCTACGAGCAGTACTTC. It codes for CASSYVPGQLTYEQYF.